Listed below are T cell receptor beta chains from one sample, sequenced in a study of shared clonotypes between healthy human individuals. Sequencing used immunoSEQ multiplex PCR; TCRdb keeps in-frame clones, though not all of them. Of fewer than 600,000 clones listed, approximately 79% are singletons. The sequencing sample was made of PBMCs. The receptors derive from a woman aged 40 to 50 in good health. Some clones in this sample may be carry-over from other donors' samples. The conserved cysteine and the conserved F or W are not part of the CDR3 here. For some rows the clone size is stated as once, few or many, or as a class when expanded; others skip it.

v_gene: TRBV27
abundance: -
j_gene: TRBJ2-7
len: 11
CDR3aa: ASSRTGRHEQY

v_gene: TRBV7-9
abundance: -
j_gene: TRBJ2-5
len: 10
CDR3aa: ASSSVGETQY

v_gene: TRBV2
abundance: -
j_gene: TRBJ2-5
len: 11
CDR3aa: ASRGTRQETQY

v_gene: TRBV4-3
abundance: -
j_gene: TRBJ2-5
len: 15
CDR3aa: ASSQDWPSGRSETQY

v_gene: TRBV28
abundance: medium-sized
j_gene: TRBJ1-2
len: 9
CDR3aa: ASSTSYGYT

v_gene: TRBV5-5
abundance: -
j_gene: TRBJ2-5
len: 14
CDR3aa: ASSLGAHPSGETQY

v_gene: TRBV27
abundance: -
j_gene: TRBJ2-7
len: 12
CDR3aa: ASSFHGGSYEQY

v_gene: TRBV30
abundance: -
j_gene: TRBJ1-4
len: 10
CDR3aa: ASYRGGEKLF

v_gene: TRBV2
abundance: few
j_gene: TRBJ2-7
len: 11
CDR3aa: ASSLAGGGEQY

v_gene: TRBV21-1
abundance: -
j_gene: TRBJ2-1
len: 13
CDR3aa: ASSKELTSSDEQF

v_gene: TRBV5-1
abundance: -
j_gene: TRBJ1-6
len: 13
CDR3aa: ASSLGTGNNSPLH

v_gene: TRBV18
abundance: -
j_gene: TRBJ2-1
len: 14
CDR3aa: ASSPYLAGGPHEQF

v_gene: TRBV4-1
abundance: -
j_gene: TRBJ2-5
len: 15
CDR3aa: ASSQDPYLATKETQY

v_gene: TRBV7-6
abundance: once
j_gene: TRBJ1-4
len: 12
CDR3aa: ASSRTPTNEKLF

v_gene: TRBV5-1
abundance: few
j_gene: TRBJ2-7
len: 12
CDR3aa: ASSLRGSAYEQY

v_gene: TRBV29-1
abundance: -
j_gene: TRBJ2-1
len: 11
CDR3aa: SVDMMGPNEQF

v_gene: TRBV18
abundance: -
j_gene: TRBJ2-7
len: 12
CDR3aa: ASSPSQSSYEQY

v_gene: TRBV5-4
abundance: -
j_gene: TRBJ2-3
len: 12
CDR3aa: ASSFASGRDTQY

v_gene: TRBV6-6
abundance: -
j_gene: TRBJ1-2
len: 13
CDR3aa: ASSYAHGTVTPLT

v_gene: TRBV7-2
abundance: once
j_gene: TRBJ2-7
len: 13
CDR3aa: ASSLTGIIDYEQY

v_gene: TRBV7-8
abundance: -
j_gene: TRBJ2-7
len: 12
CDR3aa: ASSFRTSHSGQY

v_gene: TRBV6-5
abundance: once
j_gene: TRBJ2-7
len: 12
CDR3aa: ASSYSNLAYEQY

v_gene: TRBV7-2
abundance: once
j_gene: TRBJ2-1
len: 13
CDR3aa: ASSPRQEGSHEQF

v_gene: TRBV5-1
abundance: -
j_gene: TRBJ2-1
len: 16
CDR3aa: ASSLGGGASSSYNEQF

v_gene: TRBV7-2
abundance: few
j_gene: TRBJ2-7
len: 14
CDR3aa: ASSLVGGGGSYEQY

v_gene: TRBV7-9
abundance: -
j_gene: TRBJ1-1
len: 12
CDR3aa: ASSLAPGNTEAF

v_gene: TRBV5-6
abundance: few
j_gene: TRBJ2-7
len: 14
CDR3aa: ASSLGVWAQKREQY